These 27 T cell receptor beta chains were sequenced from one sample in a study of radiation and T cells in renal cell carcinoma. Generated by immunoSEQ multiplex PCR, the TCRdb table keeps only in-frame clones and is missing some. Found here are around 140,000 clones, around 88% of them singletons; the top ten hold less than 20%. The time point is: blood 4 weeks post-SBRT, at nephrectomy. Indicated treatment: 15 Gy SBRT to primary tumor, nephrectomy 4 weeks later. Sequencing was performed on blood, taken from a patient whose treatment included radiotherapy and nephrectomy. The receptors here all came from a woman in her 50s with renal cell carcinoma.

V is TRBV7-6 and J is TRBJ2-1; 10 bases match TRBD2. The CDR3 has 17 amino acids. Trimming cost V 5 bases and J 9 bases; bases outside gene matches: 16. Germline V gives CDR1 SGHVS, CDR2 FNYEAQ. CDR3 sequence reads: CASSPYSSGRAGGEQFF. DNA of the CDR3: TGTGCCAGCAGCCCCTACTCAAGCGGGAGGGCCGGGGGTGAGCAGTTCTTC.

The chain's CDR3 is CASGQVSNTEAFF. CDR3 sequence (DNA): TGTGCCAGCGGACAGGTCTCGAACACTGAAGCTTTCTTT. The chain uses TRBV6-6 and TRBJ1-1, with 7 bases matching TRBD1. V lost 8 bases to trimming and J lost 1 base; unmatched junction nucleotides: 4. The CDR3 is made up of 13 amino acids. Per the germline V gene, CDR1 is MNHNY and CDR2 is SVGAGI (reference sequence).

The V gene is TRBV5-1, the J gene TRBJ2-3, with 8 nucleotides matching TRBD1. V lost 4 bases to trimming and J lost 2 bases; unmatched junction nucleotides: 6. The CDR3 is made up of 15 amino acids. Germline V gives CDR1 SGHRS, CDR2 YFSETQ. The CDR3 DNA reads TGCGCCAGCAGCATACAGGGGGGTCCCACAGATACGCAGTATTTT. It encodes CASSIQGGPTDTQYF.

The table lists this clone with a count of one. V gene TRBV5-1 combines with J gene TRBJ2-7; weak D call: TRBD2 (6 bases). The CDR3 length is 13 residues. V was trimmed by 0 bases and J by 6 bases, leaving 10 bases between them. The germline CDR1 and CDR2 sequences are SGHRS and YFSETQ. The CDR3 sequence: CASSLEVGGEQYF. CDR3 coding DNA: TGCGCCAGCAGCTTGGAGGTGGGGGGCGAGCAGTACTTC.

The J gene is TRBJ2-1, the V gene TRBV5-3; D tentatively fits TRBD1 or TRBD2 (5 bases each). TRBV5-3 is treated as an ORF (open reading frame) with a function not yet certain. V dropped 4 bases and J dropped 8 bases, with 13 bases sitting between them. This CDR3 comprises 13 residues. The CDR3 sequence: CARSRDQEHEQFF. CDR3 bases: TGTGCCAGAAGCCGGGACCAAGAGCATGAGCAGTTCTTC.

This chain joins TRBV6-5 and TRBJ2-7; a possible D gene is TRBD2 (6 bases). Trimming took off 6 bases at V and 0 bases at J, with 15 bases between the two ends. This CDR3 spans 15 amino acids. CDR1 MNHEY and CDR2 SVGAGI come from the germline V gene. The CDR3 coding sequence is TGTGCCAGCAGCTACGGGACTCCCCTCTCCTACGAGCAGTACTTC. Translation gives CASSYGTPLSYEQYF.

The chain links TRBV10-2 to TRBJ2-7; the D gene is possibly TRBD1 (6 bases). Trimming cost V 8 bases and J 3 bases, with 17 bases left between them. CDR1 is WSHSY, CDR2 SAAADI, per germline. The CDR3 is made up of 14 amino acids. DNA for the CDR3: TGCGCCAGCTCAATACAGGGCGCTGGCTACGAGCAGTACTTC. This gives the protein CASSIQGAGYEQYF.

This clone appeared a few times. The genes are TRBV27 and TRBJ1-6, with a possible D match to TRBD1 (5 bases). V lost 7 bases and J 5 bases, leaving 9 bases between the germline ends. The V gene's germline CDR1 is MNHEY and CDR2 SMNVEV (reference sequence). There are 13 residues in the CDR3. The DNA of the CDR3 is TGTGCCAGCACGGGGGGGAATAATTCACCCCTCCACTTT. Its translation: CASTGGNNSPLHF.

The chain combines TRBV5-3 with TRBJ1-1, with 8 bases fitting TRBD1. TRBV5-3 carries the ORF label, with uncertain function. The CDR3 is 16 amino acids. The junction had 17 bases not matched to a gene; V was cut back by 3 bases and J by 10 bases. Here the CDR3 DNA reads TGTGCCAGAAGCTCTGACCCCCCCAGGGGGCCGATGGTAGCTTTCTTT. Its translation: CARSSDPPRGPMVAFF.

This clone was observed once. This rearrangement joins TRBV7-2 to TRBJ2-3; D gene unclear. The CDR3 extends over 13 amino acids. The V gene lost 2 bases and the J gene lost 5 bases, with 8 bases spanning the gap. Germline loops: CDR1 SGHTA, CDR2 FQGNSA. The CDR3 here is CASSLLGRDTQYF. CDR3 DNA sequence: TGTGCCAGCAGCTTATTAGGTAGAGATACGCAGTATTTT.

V and J are TRBV5-1 and TRBJ1-5; no reliable D call. The CDR3 is made up of 13 amino acids. V was shortened by 2 bases and J by 0 bases, with 3 bases between the two germline ends. The germline gives CDR1 SGHRS, CDR2 YFSETQ. The CDR3 is CASSLRSNQPQHF. Written as DNA, the CDR3 is TGCGCCAGCAGCTTACGTAGCAATCAGCCCCAGCATTTT.

The genes are TRBV18 and TRBJ2-7; TRBD1 aligns across 7 bases. Trimming took 3 bases from V and 3 from J; bases not matched to a gene: 2. The CDR3 has 13 amino acids. Germline V gene lookup returns CDR1 KGHSH and CDR2 LQKENI. CDR3 sequence reads: CASSPGQLYEQYF. For the CDR3, the DNA is TGTGCCAGCTCACCGGGACAGCTCTACGAGCAGTACTTC.

This chain connects TRBV4-3 to TRBJ2-1; D tentatively fits TRBD1 or TRBD2 (5 bases each). Deletions cut 1 base from V and 6 bases from J, with 16 bases between. Per the germline V gene, CDR1 is LGHNA and CDR2 is YSLEER. This CDR3 spans 16 amino acids. CDR3 coding DNA: TGCGCCAGCAGCCAAGGGTGGGGGACCAACTTCAATGAGCAGTTCTTC. Protein: CASSQGWGTNFNEQFF.

This clone appeared a few times. CDR3 sequence: CASSLSPGRGTEAFF. DNA for the CDR3: TGTGCCAGCAGTTTATCCCCGGGTAGGGGTACTGAAGCTTTCTTT. The gene calls are TRBV27 and TRBJ1-1; possible D gene TRBD1, 5 bases. The CDR3 covers 15 residues. Trimming removed 0 bases from V and 5 bases from J, with 13 bases in between. From germline, CDR1 is MNHEY and CDR2 SMNVEV (reference sequence).

The chain links TRBV5-1 to TRBJ2-5, with 13 bases aligning to TRBD2. The CDR3 covers 17 residues. Germline V gives CDR1 SGHRS, CDR2 YFSETQ. Unmatched junction bases numbered 8, after V lost 2 bases and J lost 4 bases. Here the CDR3 reads CASSLGTSGKWRETQYF. In nucleotides, the CDR3 is TGCGCCAGCAGCTTAGGGACTAGCGGGAAATGGAGAGAGACCCAGTACTTC.

The chain links TRBV11-2 to TRBJ2-7; TRBD1 agrees at 7 bases. This CDR3 comprises 16 residues. Germline trimming cut 4 bases from V and 3 bases from J; bases unmatched to any gene: 12. The germline CDR1 and CDR2 sequences are SGHAT and FQNNGV. CDR3 bases: TGTGCCAGCAGCTCCATCTCGGGACAGCTATTCTACGAGCAGTACTTC. This codes for CASSSISGQLFYEQYF.

Points on this clone: The sample contains more than one DNA sequence encoding this CDR3. V and J are TRBV20-1 and TRBJ2-1; a weak D match, TRBD2 (6 bases). In germline, CDR1 is DFQATT, CDR2 SNEGSKA (reference sequence). V shed 6 bases and J shed 5 bases, with 8 bases lying between them. The CDR3 loop spans 11 amino acids. CDR3 region: CSAREDNEQFF. The CDR3 nucleotides are TGCAGTGCGCGGGAAGACAATGAGCAGTTCTTC.

V gene TRBV7-2 combines with J gene TRBJ1-1, with D maybe TRBD1 (6 bases). V was pared by 5 bases and J by 1 base, with 17 bases between. CDR1 is SGHTA, CDR2 FQGNSA, per germline. The CDR3 extends over 16 amino acids. The CDR3 reads CASSRHSPGQNTEAFF. The CDR3 region has the DNA TGTGCCAGCAGCCGCCACTCCCCGGGACAGAACACTGAAGCTTTCTTT. Full variable domain (missing parts from reference TRBV7-2 and TRBJ1-1): GAGVSQSPSNKVTEKGKDVELRCDPISGHTALYWYRQSLGQGLEFLIYFQGNSAPDKSGLPSDRFSAERTGGSVSTLTIQRTQQEDSAVYLCASSRHSPGQNTEAFFGQGTRLTVV.

This chain uses TRBV12-5 with TRBJ1-5; D is unclear. The CDR3 spans 12 residues. The ends were cut back, 6 bases at V and 2 bases at J, with 5 bases in the middle. From germline, CDR1 is LGHNT and CDR2 FRNRAP. CDR3 nucleotides: TGTGCTAGTGGGAAGGGCAATCAGCCCCAGCATTTT. It yields the protein CASGKGNQPQHF.

The V and J genes are TRBV7-2 and TRBJ2-1, with TRBD2 matching over 10 bases. V lost 5 bases to trimming and J lost 7 bases; unmatched junction nucleotides: 5. The germline V gene encodes CDR1 SGHTA and CDR2 FQGNSA. The CDR3 runs to 14 residues. The CDR3 DNA reads TGTGCCAGCAGCCAAGGACTAGCGGTAAATGAGCAGTTCTTC. Translated: CASSQGLAVNEQFF.

This clone was counted only a few times. The rearrangement links TRBV10-1 to TRBJ2-6, with unresolved D. There are 17 residues in the CDR3. The V gene's germline CDR1 is WNHNN and CDR2 SYGVQD (reference sequence). Trimming cost V 5 bases and J 5 bases, with 19 bases left between them. CDR3 nucleotides: TGCGCCAGCAGTAGCTTTATCGCACAAAGTCGGGCCAACGTCCTGACTTTC. It specifies CASSSFIAQSRANVLTF.

The V and J genes are TRBV11-2 and TRBJ2-6; TRBD2 is a possible D gene (5 bases). The CDR3 runs to 16 residues. Germline CDR1 SGHAT, CDR2 FQNNGV. Trimming pared 4 bases from V and 2 bases from J, leaving 12 bases between. CDR3 nucleotides: TGTGCCAGCAGCTCCCTCCGGGGTGCTGGGGCCAACGTCCTGACTTTC. It encodes CASSSLRGAGANVLTF.

The V and J genes are TRBV9 and TRBJ1-1; D unresolved. CDR1 and CDR2 (germline): SGDLS, YYNGEE. V gave up 1 base and J gave up 1 base, with 5 bases separating them. The CDR3 is made up of 13 amino acids. The CDR3 nucleotides read TGTGCCAGCAGCGTATGGACGAACACTGAAGCTTTCTTT. Protein product: CASSVWTNTEAFF.

This clone was counted a single time. The chain uses TRBV7-2 and TRBJ2-3; D not certain. Germline CDR1 and CDR2: SGHTA and FQGNSA. Trimming took off 2 bases at V and 3 bases at J, with 9 bases between the two ends. The CDR3 runs 14 residues. The DNA for the CDR3 is TGTGCCAGCAGCTTACCTTCCTTGACAGATACGCAGTATTTT. Translating gives CASSLPSLTDTQYF.

This clone was seen once. The chain recombines TRBV6-6 with TRBJ1-1; 7 nucleotides line up with TRBD1. Unmatched junction bases numbered 5, after V lost 6 bases and J lost 7 bases. Per the germline V gene, CDR1 is MNHNY and CDR2 is SVGAGI (reference sequence). The CDR3 spans 12 residues. The CDR3 nucleotides read TGTGCCAGCAGCCCACAGGGGATTGAAGCTTTCTTT. It codes for CASSPQGIEAFF.

V is TRBV4-3 and J is TRBJ2-3; no clear D. Deletions cut 1 base from V and 3 bases from J, with 8 bases between. Germline V gene sequence: CDR1 LGHNA, CDR2 YSLEER. The CDR3 has 14 amino acids. This CDR3 is CASSQGLSTDTQYF. The DNA of the CDR3 is TGCGCCAGCAGCCAAGGTTTGTCGACAGATACGCAGTATTTT.

The genes are TRBV7-9 and TRBJ2-3, with D perhaps assigned TRBD1 or TRBD2 (5 bases each). This CDR3 is 11 amino acids long. Deletions cut 11 bases from V and 13 bases from J, with 19 bases between. Germline assignment: CDR1 SEHNR and CDR2 FQNEAQ (reference sequence). CDR3 coding DNA: TGTGCCGTCTCCGGGGAGTGGGGGAAGTATTTT. Translation: CAVSGEWGKYF. The full variable domain, its missing parts supplied by reference TRBV7-9 and TRBJ2-3, is DTGVSQNPRHKITKRGQNVTFRCDPISEHNRLYWYRQTLGQGPEFLTYFQNEAQLEKSRLLSDRFSAERPKGSFSTLEIQRTEQGDSAMYLCAVSGEWGKYFGPGTRLTVL.